The 28 T cell receptor beta chains given below trace back to one sample, sequenced in a study of T cell repertoires in cytomegalovirus infection. TCRdb passed the reads through MiXCR, listing each CDR3 protein once. Of some 300,000 distinct CDR3 sequences listed, roughly a tenth are singletons. The sequencing sample was made of PBMCs. These receptors originate from a human donor in good health (CMV status not recorded). Some clones in this sample may be carry-over from other donors' samples.

This clonotype was seen repeatedly, ten times or more. The chain has TRBV7-2 and TRBJ2-1; the match to TRBD1 covers 7 bases. The CDR3 is made up of 12 amino acids. Germline V gene sequence: CDR1 SGHTA, CDR2 FQGNSA. J gave up 12 bases and V 6 bases, and 8 bases lay outside the gene matches. The CDR3 DNA reads TGTGCCAGCAGTTCCCACAGGACAGGGCAGTTCTTC. It translates to CASSSHRTGQFF. Full variable domain (rest looked up from reference TRBV7-2 and TRBJ2-1): GAGVSQSPSNKVTEKGKDVELRCDPISGHTALYWYRQSLGQGLEFLIYFQGNSAPDKSGLPSDRFSAERTGGSVSTLTIQRTQQEDSAVYLCASSSHRTGQFFGPGTRLTVL.

This rearrangement joins TRBV13 to TRBJ2-1, with D tentatively TRBD1 or TRBD2 (5 bases each). This CDR3 region has 15 residues. Germline lookup yields CDR1 PRHDT and CDR2 FYEKMQ (reference sequence). Trimming shortened V by 2 bases and J by 7 bases, and 15 bases separated the two germline ends. CDR3 protein: CASSLQGSWENEQFF. CDR3 nucleotides: TGTGCCAGCAGCTTACAGGGCAGTTGGGAGAATGAGCAGTTCTTC. The full variable domain, its missing parts supplied by reference TRBV13 and TRBJ2-1, is AAGVIQSPRHLIKEKRETATLKCYPIPRHDTVYWYQQGPGQDPQFLISFYEKMQSDKGSIPDRFSAQQFSDYHSELNMSSLELGDSALYFCASSLQGSWENEQFFGPGTRLTVL.

V usage is TRBV19 and J usage is TRBJ2-3; TRBD1 matches at 9 bases. Germline V gives CDR1 LNHDA, CDR2 SQIVND (reference sequence). The V and J ends lost 6 bases and 0 bases, in that order; junction bases with no gene match: 16. The CDR3 totals 19 residues. Here the CDR3 reads CASSQTGQGLTISTDTQYF. The CDR3 DNA reads as TGTGCCAGTAGCCAAACGGGACAGGGCTTGACTATTAGCACAGATACGCAGTATTTT.

The table lists this clonotype with many counts. The chain employs TRBV5-1 and TRBJ2-3, with a possible D match to TRBD2 (6 bases). The V gene's germline CDR1 is SGHRS and CDR2 YFSETQ. The CDR3 has 15 residues. V was shortened by 2 bases and J by 2 bases, with 12 bases between the two germline ends. In DNA form, the CDR3 reads TGCGCCAGCAGCTTTCGGGGGACCTACACAGATACGCAGTATTTT. This gives the protein CASSFRGTYTDTQYF.

In regard to this clonotype: Being one base from a much bigger clone, this may be a read error. The chain has TRBV12-3 or TRBV12-4 and TRBJ1-1; TRBD1 might be the D (5 bases). The CDR3 extends over 14 amino acids. With 6 bases removed from V and 3 bases from J, the gap between germline ends came to 14 bases. The CDR3 loop is CASSPHGADTEAFF. The CDR3 DNA sequence: TGTGCCAGCAGCCCTCATGGGGCAGACACTGAAGCTTTCTTT.

This clonotype was detected ten times or more. The gene calls are TRBV6-2 or TRBV6-3 and TRBJ2-3, with D uncertain. The CDR3 length is 14 residues. The germline gives CDR1 MNHEY, CDR2 SVGEGT. Between the trimmed V and J ends, which lost 2 bases and 4 bases, there was a span of 10 bases. CDR3 sequence reads: CASSYTGWSDTQYF. In nucleotides, the CDR3 is TGTGCCAGCAGTTACACGGGTTGGTCAGATACGCAGTATTTT.

The chain joins TRBV19 to TRBJ2-7; perhaps TRBD2 as D (6 bases). CDR1 and CDR2 (germline): LNHDA, SQIVND (reference sequence). The CDR3 is made up of 15 amino acids. The germline V and J ends were trimmed by 2 bases and 0 bases, with 11 bases remaining between them. The CDR3 nucleotides are TGTGCCAGTAGTATACAGCTCGGGAGCTCCTACGAGCAGTACTTC. It yields the protein CASSIQLGSSYEQYF.

Many counts were recorded for this clonotype. The chain employs TRBV28 and TRBJ2-2; D remains unclear. The CDR3 is 14 residues long. CDR1 is MDHEN, CDR2 SYDVKM, per germline. V was cut by 3 bases and J by 1 base, with 6 bases left in between. The CDR3 DNA reads as TGTGCCAGCAGTTTTAGAGAGAACACCGGGGAGCTGTTTTTT. This sequence encodes CASSFRENTGELFF. Full variable domain (rest looked up from reference TRBV28 and TRBJ2-2): DVKVTQSSRYLVKRTGEKVFLECVQDMDHENMFWYRQDPGLGLRLIYFSYDVKMKEKGDIPEGYSVSREKKERFSLILESASTNQTSMYLCASSFRENTGELFFGEGSRLTVL.

This clonotype was detected many times. This sequence joins TRBV29-1 and TRBJ1-1; no reliable D call. The germline V gene has CDR1 SQVTM and CDR2 ANQGSEA. The CDR3 sequence is 15 residues long. Deletions cut 1 base from V and 2 bases from J, with 14 bases between. The CDR3 here is CSVEARLPVNTEAFF. The CDR3 DNA follows: TGCAGCGTTGAAGCCAGGCTTCCTGTTAACACTGAAGCTTTCTTT. Variable domain in full (rest from reference TRBV29-1 and TRBJ1-1): SAVISQKPSRDICQRGTSLTIQCQVDSQVTMMFWYRQQPGQSLTLIATANQGSEATYESGFVIDKFPISRPNLTFSTLTVSNMSPEDSSIYLCSVEARLPVNTEAFFGQGTRLTVV.

This clonotype was picked up a small number of times. The gene calls are TRBV29-1 and TRBJ2-4; TRBD1 aligns across 7 bases. The CDR3 extends over 13 amino acids. The J segment lost 10 bases and the V segment lost 6 bases, leaving 12 bases of the junction unmatched. CDR1 and CDR2 (germline): SQVTM, ANQGSEA. The chain's CDR3 is CSVRGQVQGIQYF. CDR3 DNA sequence: TGCAGCGTGCGTGGACAGGTTCAAGGGATTCAGTACTTC.

Many counts were recorded for this clonotype. This chain connects TRBV10-3 to TRBJ2-7; D possibly corresponds to TRBD2 (5 bases). Germline loops: CDR1 ENHRY, CDR2 SYGVKD. The CDR3 consists of 14 residues. V lost 5 bases to trimming and J lost 0 bases, with 11 bases between them. The CDR3 sequence: CAISSGTYSYEQYF. As DNA, the CDR3 is TGTGCCATCAGTTCGGGAACCTACTCCTACGAGCAGTACTTC.

J is TRBJ2-1 and V is TRBV6-5; D unclear. CDR1 MNHEY and CDR2 SVGAGI come from the germline V gene. The V and J ends lost 6 bases and 0 bases respectively, with 6 bases between them. The CDR3 contains 13 residues. As DNA, the CDR3 is TGTGCCAGCAGGAAGCTCTCCTACAATGAGCAGTTCTTC. Its protein is CASRKLSYNEQFF.

This clonotype has at least ten counts. The chain couples TRBV20-1 to TRBJ1-6; D ambiguous. Trimming removed 2 bases from V and 7 bases from J, with 12 bases in between. The germline V gene encodes CDR1 DFQATT and CDR2 SNEGSKA (reference sequence). The CDR3 runs 14 residues. The CDR3 spells CSARLGHENSPLHF. DNA of the CDR3: TGCAGTGCTAGACTTGGCCACGAGAATTCACCCCTCCACTTT.

This clonotype turned up a few times. The chain couples TRBV18 to TRBJ2-5, with D hard to call. CDR3 length equals 17 residues. Trimming cost V 3 bases and J 1 base, with 18 bases left between them. Germline assignment: CDR1 KGHSH and CDR2 LQKENI. The CDR3 nucleotides read TGTGCCAGCTCACCGGAATTTGGTTTGCGGCTCCAAGAGACCCAGTACTTC. This translates into CASSPEFGLRLQETQYF.

This clonotype has just a few counts. The chain combines TRBV4-2 with TRBJ1-5, with D hard to call. The CDR3 contains 14 residues. Germline loops: CDR1 LGHNA, CDR2 YNFKEQ. The V and J ends lost 3 bases and 0 bases respectively, with 6 bases between them. The CDR3 is CASSHAYSNQPQHF. CDR3 in DNA: TGTGCCAGCAGCCATGCGTATAGCAATCAGCCCCAGCATTTT.

There are many counts of this clonotype. The gene calls are TRBV7-2 and TRBJ2-1; TRBD1 agrees at 8 bases. The V gene's germline CDR1 is SGHTA and CDR2 FQGNSA. V lost 4 bases and J lost 5; bases outside the gene matches: 7. The CDR3 length is 15 residues. CDR3 nucleotide sequence: TGTGCCAGCAGCTCCGACAGGGGCCTCCACAATGAGCAGTTCTTC. Encoded protein: CASSSDRGLHNEQFF.

This clonotype appeared many times. V is TRBV7-9 and J is TRBJ2-7; 8 bases are a match to TRBD1. The V segment lost 4 bases and the J segment 0 bases; nucleotides outside the gene matches: 11. CDR1 and CDR2 (germline): SEHNR, FQNEAQ (reference sequence). The CDR3 is made up of 17 amino acids. The DNA of the CDR3 is TGTGCCAGCAGCTCAGCAGACAGGGGCTCGAGCTCCTACGAGCAGTACTTC. This translates into CASSSADRGSSSYEQYF.

This clonotype was counted many times. The rearrangement joins TRBV24-1 to TRBJ2-3; D unresolved. This CDR3 contains 15 residues. Trimming removed 2 bases from V and 2 bases from J, with 10 bases in between. From germline, CDR1 is KGHDR and CDR2 SFDVKD. The CDR3 DNA is TGTGCCACCAGTGATTATCGGACGCCCACAGATACGCAGTATTTT. Its protein product is CATSDYRTPTDTQYF.

Many counts were recorded for this clonotype. The J gene is TRBJ1-6, the V gene TRBV18, with 7 bases aligning to TRBD1. The CDR3 totals 14 residues. Germline values: CDR1 KGHSH, CDR2 LQKENI. The junction had 6 bases not matched to a gene; V was cut back by 3 bases and J by 10 bases. CDR3 sequence: CASSPGGQSSPLHF. Here the CDR3 DNA reads TGTGCCAGCTCACCGGGGGGACAGAGCTCACCCCTCCACTTT.

Many counts were recorded for this clonotype. The chain has TRBV7-9 and TRBJ1-2; D remains unclear. The CDR3 runs to 15 residues. The V end was cut by 1 base, the J end by 4 bases, with 13 bases between. Germline V gene data show CDR1 as SEHNR and CDR2 as FQNEAQ (reference sequence). This chain's CDR3 is CASSLEEAGLYGYTF. CDR3 bases: TGTGCCAGCAGCTTAGAAGAGGCAGGACTCTATGGCTACACCTTC.

V usage is TRBV27 and J usage is TRBJ2-2; TRBD2 aligns across 7 bases. Germline CDR1 and CDR2: MNHEY and SMNVEV (reference sequence). V lost 2 bases to trimming and J lost 5 bases; unmatched junction nucleotides: 11. The CDR3 covers 17 residues. Here the CDR3 reads CASSLGPGGGKTGELFF. CDR3 bases: TGTGCCAGCAGTTTAGGCCCTGGCGGGGGAAAAACCGGGGAGCTGTTTTTT.

This clonotype was observed at least ten times. The rearrangement links TRBV7-9 to TRBJ1-5; 8 bases align to TRBD1. J lost 5 bases, V lost 4 bases, and 7 bases had no gene match. CDR1 SEHNR and CDR2 FQNEAQ come from the germline V gene (reference sequence). This CDR3 has 15 residues. CDR3 protein: CASSSGQVRDQPQHF. The CDR3 nucleotides read TGTGCCAGCAGCTCGGGACAGGTGAGGGATCAGCCCCAGCATTTT.

The sample holds many counts of this clonotype. The genes are TRBV12-3 or TRBV12-4 and TRBJ2-3, with 11 bases identical to TRBD2. V shed 6 bases and J 0 bases; nucleotides not matched to a gene: 2. CDR3 length: 15 residues. The CDR3: CASRLAGVSTDTQYF. The CDR3 DNA is TGTGCCAGCAGACTAGCGGGGGTGAGCACAGATACGCAGTATTTT.

This clonotype was recorded many times. The chain carries TRBV28 and TRBJ2-6, with 11 nucleotides matching TRBD2. Germline-derived CDR1 and CDR2 are MDHEN and SYDVKM. The CDR3 has 17 amino acids. The V gene end was trimmed by 8 bases and the J gene end by 3 bases; junction bases not matched to a gene: 9. Written as DNA, the CDR3 is TGTGCCAGCCGTGATACTAGCGGGGGAGGTGGGGCCAACGTCCTGACTTTC. It specifies CASRDTSGGGGANVLTF.

This clonotype was picked up a small number of times. The chain employs TRBV3-1 and TRBJ2-3; possible D gene TRBD1, 6 bases. Trimming stripped 0 bases from V and 2 bases from J, with 12 bases between. Germline V CDR1 and CDR2: LGHDT, YNNKEL (reference sequence). The CDR3 is made up of 16 amino acids. The CDR3 DNA sequence: TGTGCCAGCAGCCAAGATGGGACACTTTACACAGATACGCAGTATTTT. Encoded protein: CASSQDGTLYTDTQYF.

This clonotype was seen only a few times. The CDR3 nucleotides are TGTGCCAGCAGTTCGAACAGGGGAGCCTACGAGCAGTACGTC. This gives the protein CASSSNRGAYEQYV. The chain employs TRBV6-5 and TRBJ2-7; TRBD1 agrees at 7 bases. Germline V gene lookup returns CDR1 MNHEY and CDR2 SVGAGI. The CDR3 consists of 14 residues. Trimming took 4 bases from V and 2 from J; bases not matched to a gene: 5.

This clonotype was observed a handful of times. The V call is TRBV20-1, the J call TRBJ2-4; D may be TRBD1 or TRBD2 (6 bases each). The V end lost 6 bases, the J end lost 8 bases, and 17 bases lay between the germline ends. Germline V lookup: CDR1 DFQATT, CDR2 SNEGSKA (reference sequence). CDR3 length: 13 residues. CDR3 DNA sequence: TGCAGTGCCGCTCAGTCGGGGGCAGACATTCAGTACTTC. Its translation is CSAAQSGADIQYF.

There are many counts of this clonotype. The chain combines TRBV2 with TRBJ1-5; TRBD1 might be the D (6 bases). Germline CDR1 and CDR2: SNHLY and FYNNEI. The ends were cut back, 8 bases at V and 6 bases at J, with 14 bases in the middle. This CDR3 region has 13 residues. CDR3 nucleotides: TGTGCCAGCGGAAAAGGGGGAGGTCAGCCCCAGCATTTT. Translating it yields CASGKGGGQPQHF.